Listed below are T cell receptor beta chains from one sample, sequenced in a study of cytomegalovirus exposure and HLA in healthy donors. Clones were sequenced by immunoSEQ multiplex PCR, and TCRdb holds only the in-frame ones, with some missing. The sample contains 110,000 or so clones, 76% of which appear only once. The sample was PBMCs. The receptor source for this set is a man in his forties in good health and CMV-seropositive. Both conserved end residues are part of each CDR3. The D gene is left open where the match is weak.

j_call: TRBJ2-5
v_call: TRBV30
d_call: TRBD1
cdr3_aa: CAWSGGGGETQYF

j_call: TRBJ1-2
v_call: TRBV30
d_call: NA
cdr3_aa: CAWSQGDGYTF

j_call: TRBJ1-1
v_call: TRBV7-9
d_call: TRBD1
cdr3_aa: CASSLNRGMNTEAFF

j_call: TRBJ1-2
v_call: TRBV30
d_call: TRBD1
cdr3_aa: CAWKARDRVSSGYTF

j_call: TRBJ2-5
v_call: TRBV28
d_call: TRBD2
cdr3_aa: CASSWGLAGGSETQYF

j_call: TRBJ2-5
v_call: TRBV7-2
d_call: NA
cdr3_aa: CASSLSNRETQYF

j_call: TRBJ2-7
v_call: TRBV4-2
d_call: NA
cdr3_aa: CASSPPGTSYEQYF

j_call: TRBJ2-7
v_call: TRBV5-6
d_call: NA
cdr3_aa: CASSFGGARYEQYF

j_call: TRBJ1-1
v_call: TRBV10-3
d_call: TRBD1
cdr3_aa: CASRTGFSTEAFF

j_call: TRBJ2-1
v_call: TRBV19
d_call: TRBD2
cdr3_aa: CASSRTSGRNNEQFF

j_call: TRBJ2-7
v_call: TRBV6-5
d_call: TRBD2
cdr3_aa: CASSYGGAGGSYEQYF

j_call: TRBJ1-6
v_call: TRBV6-1
d_call: NA
cdr3_aa: CASSGQIYNSPLHF

j_call: TRBJ2-7
v_call: TRBV6-1
d_call: TRBD1
cdr3_aa: CASSRDRGDEQYF

j_call: TRBJ1-2
v_call: TRBV28
d_call: TRBD1
cdr3_aa: CASLRGGTGQYNYGYTF